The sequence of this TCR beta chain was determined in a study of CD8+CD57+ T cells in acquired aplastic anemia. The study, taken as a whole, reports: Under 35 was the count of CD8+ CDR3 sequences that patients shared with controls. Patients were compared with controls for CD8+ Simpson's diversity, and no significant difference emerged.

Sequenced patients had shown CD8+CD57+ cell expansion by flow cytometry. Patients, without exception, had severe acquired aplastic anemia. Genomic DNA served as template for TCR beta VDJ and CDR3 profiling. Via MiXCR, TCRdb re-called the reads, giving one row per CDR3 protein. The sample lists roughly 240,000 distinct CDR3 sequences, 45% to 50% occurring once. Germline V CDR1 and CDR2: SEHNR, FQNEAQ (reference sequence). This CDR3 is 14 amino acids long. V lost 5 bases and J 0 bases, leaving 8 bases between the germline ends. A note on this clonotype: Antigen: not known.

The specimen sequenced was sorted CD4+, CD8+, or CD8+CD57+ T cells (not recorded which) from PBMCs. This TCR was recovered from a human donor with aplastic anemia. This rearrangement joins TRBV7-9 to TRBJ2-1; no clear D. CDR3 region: CASSGTLSYNEQFF. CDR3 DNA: TGTGCCAGCAGCGGTACACTCTCCTACAATGAGCAGTTCTTC.